These 5 T cell receptor beta chains came from one sample sequenced in a study of T cells after posttransplantation cyclophosphamide (dated by TCRdb to about 2016). The time point label of this sample denotes: posttransplant day relative to BM transplant. What the treatment or condition label conveys for this sample: high-dose cyclophosphamide on days +3 and +4 as single-agent GVHD prophylaxis. Patients in the PTCy group got busulfan and fludarabine conditioning, a marrow graft from a related or unrelated donor, and cyclophosphamide on days +3 and +4. Receptors were amplified or captured by the immunoSEQ multiplex PCR assay. In its TCRdb copy, this immuneACCESS table keeps in-frame sequences only and misses some clones. Where compared with another copy, unresolved V genes explain less than half of these, and the others have no known cause. The table notes fewer than 3,500 clones here, none of them singletons. In total, the top ten clones hold 30% to 35% of the sample.

The sample here was PBMCs, taken after allogeneic stem cell transplant with posttransplant cyclophosphamide. The receptors here all came from a male patient aged 25-45 years who received an allogeneic stem cell transplant from a related donor, was CMV-positive, and had acute GVHD only. Some T cells may be donor cells from the graft after a transplant.

At least ten counts were recorded for this clone. V usage is TRBV18 and J usage is TRBJ1-3; TRBD1 might be the D (5 bases). The germline V gene has CDR1 KGHSH and CDR2 LQKENI. The CDR3 consists of 17 residues. V dropped 0 bases and J dropped 0 bases, with 12 bases sitting between them. In DNA, the CDR3 is TGTGCCAGCTCACCACCAGGGACTTTAAGCTCTGGAAACACCATATATTTT. Its translation is CASSPPGTLSSGNTIYF.

This clone was recorded a few times. The V call is TRBV9, the J call TRBJ2-7; 9 positions match TRBD1. CDR1 and CDR2 (germline): SGDLS, YYNGEE. The junction had 4 bases not matched to a gene; V was cut back by 4 bases and J by 2 bases. CDR3 length equals 14 residues. CDR3 DNA sequence: TGTGCCAGCAGCTTAGGACAGGGGCCCTACGAGCAGTACTTC. Translated: CASSLGQGPYEQYF.

This clone was seen ten or more times. The chain's CDR3 is CASKRNHRDKGYF. The CDR3 DNA is TGTGCCAGCAAACGGAATCACCGGGACAAGGGATACTTC. The J gene is TRBJ2-5, the V gene TRBV2; D is possibly TRBD1 (6 bases). CDR1 SNHLY and CDR2 FYNNEI come from the germline V gene. The CDR3 loop spans 13 amino acids. V lost 7 bases and J 14 bases, leaving 23 bases between the germline ends.

This clone was recorded at least ten times. The chain combines TRBV9 with TRBJ2-7; D remains unclear. Trimming pared 0 bases from V and 4 bases from J, leaving 11 bases between. The CDR3 length is 14 residues. Looked up from germline, CDR1 is SGDLS and CDR2 is YYNGEE. The CDR3 loop is CASSVGKGGYEQYF. In nucleotides, the CDR3 is TGTGCCAGCAGCGTAGGAAAGGGTGGATACGAGCAGTACTTC.

By sample share, this clone is large. The V call is TRBV28, the J call TRBJ1-1; TRBD1 matches 10 bases. There are 16 residues in the CDR3. The germline CDR1 and CDR2 sequences are MDHEN and SYDVKM. V lost 5 bases, J lost 3 bases, and 9 bases stayed unmatched. CDR3 nucleotides: TGTGCCAGCAGTCCCTTCGACAGGGGGCCAGACACTGAAGCTTTCTTT. Encoded protein: CASSPFDRGPDTEAFF.